This is a list of T cell receptor beta chains from one sample in a study of T cell responses to AZD1222 COVID-19 vaccine. TCRdb's table, derived via immunoSEQ multiplex PCR, lists solely in-frame clones and lacks some. The data show more than 50,000 clones, roughly 78% seen once. The specimen was peripheral blood, collected on day 0 of MenACWY control vaccination. The source is an adult in good health. CDR3s include the opening cysteine and the closing phenylalanine or tryptophan. Fields, in order: V gene, D gene, clone size, J gene, CDR3 DNA, CDR3 protein. D genes are given only for firm matches. Rows may omit the clone size; those that give it use once, few, many or a size class.

TRBV10-3,-,-,TRBJ1-1,TGTGCCATCAGCATCTCCCAGGGAGGTGAAGCTTTCTTT,CAISISQGGEAFF
TRBV28,-,-,TRBJ1-5,TGTGCCAGCAAACCTGCAGGGATTAGTCAGCCCCAGCATTTT,CASKPAGISQPQHF
TRBV4-1,-,-,TRBJ1-6,TGCGCCAGCAGCCAAGGATGGGGGACCGAGAATTCACCCCTCCACTTT,CASSQGWGTENSPLHF
TRBV7-9,-,-,TRBJ2-6,TGTGCCAGCAGCTTTTATCTGGGGGCTGAGGCTGGGGCCAACGTCCTGACTTTC,CASSFYLGAEAGANVLTF
TRBV5-5,TRBD1,-,TRBJ2-1,TGTGCCAGCAGCCGATTTACTGGGGGACAGGGACACAATGAGCAGTTCTTC,CASSRFTGGQGHNEQFF
TRBV2,TRBD1,-,TRBJ2-7,TGTGCCAGCTCCACAGGGACAGGGTCCTACGAGCAGTACTTC,CASSTGTGSYEQYF
TRBV18,-,-,TRBJ2-3,TGTGCCAGCTCACCAGACCAAAATACGCAGTATTTT,CASSPDQNTQYF
TRBV30,-,-,TRBJ1-6,TGTGCCTGGAGTTCCTCCGCGGGGCCAGCTTCACCCCTCCACTTT,CAWSSSAGPASPLHF
TRBV4-1,-,-,TRBJ1-6,TGCGCCAGCAGCCCCTTCCACGGACAGCTAAATAATTCACCCCTCCACTTT,CASSPFHGQLNNSPLHF
TRBV24-1,-,-,TRBJ2-1,TGTGCCACCAGTGATGCGCGGAGCTCCTACAATGAGCAGTTCTTC,CATSDARSSYNEQFF
TRBV30,TRBD1,few,TRBJ1-5,TGTGCCTGGAGCGCAACCGGGACAGGGTATCAGCCCCAGCATTTT,CAWSATGTGYQPQHF
TRBV7-8,-,-,TRBJ1-2,TGTGCCAGCAGCGAAGGGATCCCCCAGGCTGGCTACACCTTC,CASSEGIPQAGYTF
TRBV4-3,TRBD1,-,TRBJ2-4,TGCGCCAGCAGCCAAGCGGACAGGGCCCAAAACATTCAGTACTTC,CASSQADRAQNIQYF
TRBV3-1/TRBV3-2,-,-,TRBJ1-3,TGTGCCAGCAGCCATTCACCTCGGACCCAGGGGAACACCATATATTTT,CASSHSPRTQGNTIYF
TRBV23-1,TRBD1,-,TRBJ2-7,TGCGCCAGCAAGCGGCCCAGGGGGCTCCATGAAGAGCAGTACTTC,CASKRPRGLHEEQYF
TRBV6-5,-,-,TRBJ1-3,TGTGCCAGCAGGGTCAGGACGAGCTCTGGAAACACCATATATTTT,CASRVRTSSGNTIYF
TRBV10-3,TRBD1,few,TRBJ2-3,TGTGCCATCAGTGTGGGGACAGGGCCGACAGATACGCAGTATTTT,CAISVGTGPTDTQYF
TRBV10-3,-,few,TRBJ1-5,TGTGCCATCAGTGAAAGGGGGGGTCAGCCCCAGCATTTT,CAISERGGQPQHF
TRBV7-8,TRBD1,once,TRBJ1-5,TGTGCCAGCAGCTCGGGGACAGGCAGAAGCAATCAGCCCCAGCATTTT,CASSSGTGRSNQPQHF
TRBV2,TRBD2,-,TRBJ2-6,TGTGCCACCCGACAGCGGGAGGCTGGGGCCAACGTCCTGACTTTC,CATRQREAGANVLTF
TRBV7-9,-,once,TRBJ1-2,TGTGCCAGCAGCTTAAAGGGGAACTATGGCTACACCTTC,CASSLKGNYGYTF
TRBV11-2,TRBD1,-,TRBJ1-1,TGTGCCAGCAAGGAAGGCAGGGGGGAGAACACTGAAGCTTTCTTT,CASKEGRGENTEAFF
TRBV27,TRBD1,-,TRBJ1-4,TGTGCCAGCAGTCCCCGTAGGGGGCGGGGGGCTAATGAAAAACTGTTTTTT,CASSPRRGRGANEKLFF
TRBV11-3,-,once,TRBJ2-2,TGTGCCAGCAGCCCGGGTACAACGAACACCGGGGAGCTGTTTTTT,CASSPGTTNTGELFF
TRBV6-1,-,few,TRBJ1-3,TGTGCCAGCAGTGAACTAAGAAACACCATATATTTT,CASSELRNTIYF
TRBV5-5,TRBD1,-,TRBJ2-2,TGTGCCAGCAGCTTGACAGGGGCCTTCGGGGAGCTGTTTTTT,CASSLTGAFGELFF
TRBV28,-,-,TRBJ2-3,TGTGCCAGCAGAGTAGGGAGCACAGATACGCAGTATTTT,CASRVGSTDTQYF
TRBV4-1,TRBD1,-,TRBJ1-4,TGCGCCAGCAGCCCCGACAGGGGAGATGAAAAACTGTTTTTT,CASSPDRGDEKLFF
TRBV30,TRBD1,-,TRBJ1-1,TGTGCCTGGACTTCGCGAGGGGGACAGGGGGCTTGGAACACTGAAGCTTTCTTT,CAWTSRGGQGAWNTEAFF
TRBV27,-,-,TRBJ2-1,TGTGCCAGCACTAATAGCCCTATGGCATACAATGAGCAGTTCTTC,CASTNSPMAYNEQFF
TRBV2,-,few,TRBJ1-1,TGTGCCAGCAGCGGTGACAGATTGAACACTGAAGCTTTCTTT,CASSGDRLNTEAFF
TRBV12-3/TRBV12-4,TRBD1,-,TRBJ1-2,TGTGCCAGCAGTTACCGACAGGGGGATGGCTACACCTTC,CASSYRQGDGYTF
TRBV12-3/TRBV12-4,-,-,TRBJ2-1,TGTGCCAGCAGTTTCCAACTGGGCAATGAGCAGTTCTTC,CASSFQLGNEQFF